The 12 T cell receptor beta chains listed next were all sequenced from one sample in a study of shared clonotypes between healthy human individuals. Produced via immunoSEQ multiplex PCR; TCRdb's table is partial and in-frame only. The repertoire has 2 million or so clones, 90% to 95% of them found once; the top ten carry 0.13%. The source material was naive CD4+ T cells sorted from blood. Subset denoted: CD45RA+ positively selected. Receptor source: a man younger than 35 in good health.

In DNA, the CDR3 is TGTGCCAGCAGTCTCACCCCCGGGACAGGGGAAGTCTATGGCTACACCTTC. Translation: CASSLTPGTGEVYGYTF. V gene TRBV7-6 combines with J gene TRBJ1-2, with 10 positions matching TRBD1. The CDR3 loop spans 17 amino acids. The germline V gene has CDR1 SGHVS and CDR2 FNYEAQ. With V trimmed by 6 bases and J by 4 bases, 14 bases remained unmatched.

The rearrangement links TRBV6-5 to TRBJ2-3; TRBD2 is a possible D gene (6 bases). The length of the CDR3 is 16 residues. The germline V and J ends were trimmed by 0 bases and 4 bases, with 14 bases remaining between them. Germline-derived CDR1 and CDR2 are MNHEY and SVGAGI. The CDR3 reads CASSYSPGVVSDTQYF. DNA for the CDR3: TGTGCCAGCAGTTACTCGCCGGGGGTGGTCTCAGATACGCAGTATTTT.

This chain connects TRBV11-2 to TRBJ2-1, with 10 bases lining up with TRBD2. This CDR3 is built from 17 residues. Germline V gives CDR1 SGHAT, CDR2 FQNNGV. V lost 3 bases, J lost 3 bases, and 8 bases stayed unmatched. The CDR3 bases are TGTGCCAGCAGCTTGGTAGCGGGGGGACACAGCTACAATGAGCAGTTCTTC. Protein sequence: CASSLVAGGHSYNEQFF.

This clone was seen just once. The chain joins TRBV6-5 to TRBJ1-1; D gene ambiguous. The CDR3 extends over 12 amino acids. Trimming took 6 bases from V and 10 from J, leaving 15 bases between them. The germline V gene has CDR1 MNHEY and CDR2 SVGAGI. DNA for the CDR3: TGTGCCAGCAGCCCCAGGTCAGGAGGAGCTTTCTTT. It yields the protein CASSPRSGGAFF.

The chain combines TRBV5-6 with TRBJ2-1, with 12 bases aligning to TRBD2. The ends lost 3 bases at V and 5 bases at J; junction bases unmatched: 3. The CDR3 totals 15 residues. The V gene's germline CDR1 is SGHDT and CDR2 YYEEEE. The chain's CDR3 is CASSWTSGTNNEQFF. CDR3 nucleotide sequence: TGTGCCAGCAGCTGGACTAGCGGGACCAACAATGAGCAGTTCTTC.

This chain uses TRBV2 with TRBJ2-5, with D perhaps matching TRBD1 (5 bases). This CDR3 contains 15 residues. The germline V gene encodes CDR1 SNHLY and CDR2 FYNNEI. Trimming shortened V by 4 bases and J by 5 bases, and 17 bases separated the two germline ends. DNA for the CDR3: TGTGCCAGCAGTGGGGGCTTAGGGCCCCAGGAGACCCAGTACTTC. Protein: CASSGGLGPQETQYF.

This sequence joins TRBV5-4 and TRBJ1-2; D not certain. This CDR3 comprises 14 residues. Germline V CDR1 and CDR2: SGHNT, YYREEE (reference sequence). Deletions cut 4 bases from V and 7 bases from J, with 17 bases between. CDR3 sequence: CASSLPGGIGGYTF. In nucleotides, the CDR3 is TGTGCCAGCAGCCTCCCCGGAGGGATAGGTGGCTACACCTTC. Full variable domain (missing parts from reference TRBV5-4 and TRBJ1-2): ETGVTQSPTHLIKTRGQQVTLRCSSQSGHNTVSWYQQALGQGPQFIFQYYREEENGRGNFPPRFSGLQFPNYSSELNVNALELDDSALYLCASSLPGGIGGYTFGSGTRLTVV.

Worth noting for this clone: Different DNA sequences within this sample yield the same CDR3. The chain combines TRBV7-2 with TRBJ2-6, with no clear D. Trimming shortened V by 1 base and J by 1 base, and 5 bases separated the two germline ends. CDR1 is SGHTA and CDR2 is FQGNSA in the germline V gene. The CDR3 sequence is 15 residues long. CDR3 protein: CASSLEGSGANVLTF. In nucleotides, the CDR3 is TGTGCCAGCAGCTTAGAGGGATCTGGGGCCAACGTCCTGACTTTC.

The rearrangement uses TRBV5-8 and TRBJ2-5, with 10 bases aligning to TRBD1. V lost 2 bases to trimming and J lost 4 bases; unmatched junction nucleotides: 5. Germline V gene lookup returns CDR1 SGHTS and CDR2 YDEGEE. The CDR3 loop spans 15 amino acids. The chain's CDR3 is CASSLGQGGTETQYF. CDR3 coding DNA: TGTGCCAGCAGCTTAGGACAGGGGGGAACAGAGACCCAGTACTTC.

The rearrangement links TRBV18 to TRBJ2-3, with TRBD2 matching over 10 bases. The CDR3 covers 16 residues. Unmatched junction bases numbered 1, after V lost 1 base and J lost 0 bases. The V gene's germline CDR1 is KGHSH and CDR2 LQKENI. The CDR3 protein is CASSPRGLASTDTQYF. CDR3 coding DNA: TGTGCCAGCTCACCACGGGGACTAGCGAGCACAGATACGCAGTATTTT.

The V and J genes are TRBV19 and TRBJ2-7; tentative D call: TRBD2 (6 bases). Germline loops: CDR1 LNHDA, CDR2 SQIVND (reference sequence). The CDR3 is made up of 16 amino acids. The ends were cut back, 5 bases at V and 3 bases at J, with 20 bases in the middle. For the CDR3, the DNA is TGTGCCAGTAGTTATGGCGGACTAAGCTATATCTACGAGCAGTACTTC. It yields the protein CASSYGGLSYIYEQYF.

The gene calls are TRBV27 and TRBJ2-3; possible D gene TRBD1, 5 bases. CDR1 MNHEY and CDR2 SMNVEV come from the germline V gene (reference sequence). V was pared by 0 bases and J by 3 bases, with 10 bases between. The length of the CDR3 is 15 residues. CDR3 region: CASSLSIQGTDTQYF. The CDR3 region has the DNA TGTGCCAGCAGTTTATCGATCCAGGGAACAGATACGCAGTATTTT.